This entry lists 5 T cell receptor beta chains sequenced from one sample in a study of T-cell memory formation after mild COVID-19. TCRdb reprocessed the 5' RACE reads with MiXCR, giving one entry per CDR3 protein. The sample has approximately 340,000 distinct CDR3 sequences; 10% to 15% are singletons. Sequencing was done on a sample of PBMCs or a T cell subset sorted from them (not recorded which). These receptors were taken from a man between 18 and 35 years old who had mild COVID-19 (a few samples of this study predate the infection). Cell type and time point are not known.

This chain uses TRBV7-9 with TRBJ2-7; TRBD2 matches 11 bases. The V gene's germline CDR1 is SEHNR and CDR2 FQNEAQ (reference sequence). The CDR3 spans 17 residues. J lost 2 bases, V lost 5 bases, and 11 bases had no gene match. CDR3 amino acids: CASSGDPTSGAPYEQYV. CDR3 sequence (DNA): TGTGCCAGCAGCGGGGATCCGACTAGCGGGGCCCCCTACGAGCAGTACGTC.

This chain joins TRBV30 and TRBJ2-4; D is uncertain. The CDR3 is 16 amino acids. V lost 0 bases and J 1 base, leaving 13 bases between the germline ends. Germline V CDR1 and CDR2: GTSNPN, SVGIG (reference sequence). The chain's CDR3 is CAWSVLGNVAKNIQYF. CDR3 DNA sequence: TGTGCCTGGAGTGTATTGGGCAACGTGGCCAAAAACATTCAGTACTTC.

This clonotype was found once. V and J are TRBV7-9 and TRBJ2-3; D might be TRBD2 (6 bases). CDR1 is SEHNR and CDR2 is FQNEAQ in the germline V gene (reference sequence). The ends were cut back, 5 bases at V and 5 bases at J, with 14 bases in the middle. The CDR3 loop spans 14 amino acids. CDR3 DNA sequence: TGTGCCAGCAGCCTGGAGGGGTCTGGAGATACGCAGTATTTT. Residues: CASSLEGSGDTQYF.

In this sample, this clonotype turned up a few times. The chain recombines TRBV24-1 with TRBJ1-5; D gene uncertain. Per germline, CDR1 KGHDR and CDR2 SFDVKD. The CDR3 loop spans 14 amino acids. Trimming left V 2 bases short and J 5 bases short, with 9 bases between. The DNA of the CDR3 is TGTGCCACCAGTGATTCCAGGAGGGATCAGCCCCAGCATTTT. It encodes CATSDSRRDQPQHF.

Only a few counts were recorded for this clonotype. The chain joins TRBV4-3 to TRBJ1-6; D gene uncertain. Between the trimmed V and J ends, which lost 0 bases and 8 bases, there was a span of 14 bases. CDR3 length: 16 residues. Germline values: CDR1 LGHNA, CDR2 YSLEER. CDR3 in DNA: TGCGCCAGCAGCCAAGAGACGAGGAGTAGGCATTCACCCCTCCACTTT. This gives the protein CASSQETRSRHSPLHF.